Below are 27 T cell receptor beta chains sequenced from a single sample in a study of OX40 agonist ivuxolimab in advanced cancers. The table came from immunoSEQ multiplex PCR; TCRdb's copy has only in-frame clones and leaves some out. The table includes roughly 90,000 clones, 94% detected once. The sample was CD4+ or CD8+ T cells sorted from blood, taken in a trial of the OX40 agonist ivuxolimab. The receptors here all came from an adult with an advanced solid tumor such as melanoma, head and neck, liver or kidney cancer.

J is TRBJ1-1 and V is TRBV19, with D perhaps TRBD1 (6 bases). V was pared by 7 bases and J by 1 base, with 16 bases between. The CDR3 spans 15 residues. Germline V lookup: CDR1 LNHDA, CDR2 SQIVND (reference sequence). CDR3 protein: CASIDRGQPNTEAFF. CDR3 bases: TGTGCCAGTATCGATCGAGGACAGCCGAACACTGAAGCTTTCTTT.

The CDR3 protein is CASSWRGNEQYF. The CDR3 DNA sequence: TGTGCCAGCAGCTGGAGAGGGAACGAGCAGTACTTC. The gene calls are TRBV5-4 and TRBJ2-7, with TRBD2 as a possible D gene (5 bases). Germline V lookup: CDR1 SGHNT, CDR2 YYREEE (reference sequence). This CDR3 has 12 amino acids. The V end lost 3 bases, the J end lost 5 bases, and 9 bases lay between the germline ends.

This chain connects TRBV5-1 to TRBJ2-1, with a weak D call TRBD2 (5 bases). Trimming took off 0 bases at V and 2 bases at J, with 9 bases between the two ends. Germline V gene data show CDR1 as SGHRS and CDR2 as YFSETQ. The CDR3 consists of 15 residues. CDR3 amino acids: CASSLVEGPYNEQFF. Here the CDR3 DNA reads TGCGCCAGCAGCTTGGTAGAGGGCCCCTACAATGAGCAGTTCTTC.

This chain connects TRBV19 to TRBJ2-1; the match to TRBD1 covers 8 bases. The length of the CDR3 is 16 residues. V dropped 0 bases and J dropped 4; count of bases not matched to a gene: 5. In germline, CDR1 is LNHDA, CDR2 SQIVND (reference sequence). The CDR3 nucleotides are TGTGCCAGTAGTATAGATGACAGGGGCCCTTACAATGAGCAGTTCTTC. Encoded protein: CASSIDDRGPYNEQFF.

CDR3 amino acids: CASSPRVGYEQYF. In DNA form, the CDR3 reads TGTGCCAGCTCACCGAGGGTAGGCTACGAGCAGTACTTC. The rearrangement links TRBV18 to TRBJ2-7, with D possibly matching TRBD2 (5 bases). Germline CDR1 reads KGHSH; CDR2 reads LQKENI. Trimming took off 3 bases at V and 3 bases at J, with 9 bases between the two ends. The CDR3 consists of 13 residues. Full variable domain (missing parts from reference TRBV18 and TRBJ2-7): NAGVMQNPRHLVRRRGQEARLRCSPMKGHSHVYWYRQLPEEGLKFMVYLQKENIIDESGMPKERFSAEFPKEGPSILRIQQVVRGDSAAYFCASSPRVGYEQYFGPGTRLTVT.

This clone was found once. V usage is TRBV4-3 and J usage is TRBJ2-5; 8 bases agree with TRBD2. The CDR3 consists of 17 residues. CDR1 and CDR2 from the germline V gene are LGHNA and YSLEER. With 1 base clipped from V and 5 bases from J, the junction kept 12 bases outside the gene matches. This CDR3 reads CASSQVPAGVDGETQYF. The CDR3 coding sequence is TGCGCCAGCAGCCAAGTACCAGCGGGGGTCGATGGGGAGACCCAGTACTTC.

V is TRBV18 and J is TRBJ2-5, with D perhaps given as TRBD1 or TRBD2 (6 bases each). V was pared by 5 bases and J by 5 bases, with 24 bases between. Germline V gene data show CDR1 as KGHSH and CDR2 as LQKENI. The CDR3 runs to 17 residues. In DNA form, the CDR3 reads TGTGCCAGCTCAAGAGTTCCCGTGGGGGGCCACGAGGAGACCCAGTACTTC. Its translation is CASSRVPVGGHEETQYF.

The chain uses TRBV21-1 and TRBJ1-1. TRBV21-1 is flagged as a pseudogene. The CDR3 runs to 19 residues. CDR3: CASSKRFYRYTNGDTEAFF. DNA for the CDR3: TGTGCCAGCAGCAAGCGATTTTACAGGTACACCAACGGGGACACTGAAGCTTTCTTT.

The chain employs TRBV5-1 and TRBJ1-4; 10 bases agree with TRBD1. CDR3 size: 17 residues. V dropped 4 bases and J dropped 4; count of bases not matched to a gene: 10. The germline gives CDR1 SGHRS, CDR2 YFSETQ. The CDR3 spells CASSPGDRGRFNEKLFF. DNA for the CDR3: TGCGCCAGCAGCCCTGGCGACAGGGGGCGGTTTAATGAAAAACTGTTTTTT.

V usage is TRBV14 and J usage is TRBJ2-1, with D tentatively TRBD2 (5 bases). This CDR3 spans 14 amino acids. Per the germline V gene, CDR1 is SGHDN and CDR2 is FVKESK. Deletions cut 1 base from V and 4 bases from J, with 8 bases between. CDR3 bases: TGTGCCAGCAGCCAAGTAACTAGTTACAATGAGCAGTTCTTC. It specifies CASSQVTSYNEQFF.

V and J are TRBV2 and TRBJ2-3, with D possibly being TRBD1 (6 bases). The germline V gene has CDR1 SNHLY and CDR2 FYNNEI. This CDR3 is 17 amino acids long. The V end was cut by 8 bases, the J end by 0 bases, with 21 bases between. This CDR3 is CASYPGQQTTSTDTQYF. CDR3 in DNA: TGTGCCAGCTACCCGGGACAACAGACCACTAGCACAGATACGCAGTATTTT.

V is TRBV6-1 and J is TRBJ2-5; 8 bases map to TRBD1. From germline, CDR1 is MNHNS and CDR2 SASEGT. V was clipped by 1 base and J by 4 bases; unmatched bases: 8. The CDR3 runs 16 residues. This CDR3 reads CASSEGQGAGRETQYF. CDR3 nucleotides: TGTGCCAGCAGTGAAGGGCAGGGGGCGGGTCGAGAGACCCAGTACTTC.

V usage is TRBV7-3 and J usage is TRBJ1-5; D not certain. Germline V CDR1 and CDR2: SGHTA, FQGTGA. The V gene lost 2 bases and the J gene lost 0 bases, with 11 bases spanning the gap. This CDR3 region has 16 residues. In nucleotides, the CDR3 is TGTGCCAGCAGCTTAGGGGTCGGTCATAGCAATCAGCCCCAGCATTTT. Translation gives CASSLGVGHSNQPQHF.

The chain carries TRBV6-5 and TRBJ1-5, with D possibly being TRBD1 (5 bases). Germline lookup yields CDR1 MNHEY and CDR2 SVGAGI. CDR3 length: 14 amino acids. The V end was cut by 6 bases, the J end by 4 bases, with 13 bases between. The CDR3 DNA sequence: TGTGCCAGCAGCCAAGGGGCGGGAAATCAGCCCCAGCATTTT. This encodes CASSQGAGNQPQHF.

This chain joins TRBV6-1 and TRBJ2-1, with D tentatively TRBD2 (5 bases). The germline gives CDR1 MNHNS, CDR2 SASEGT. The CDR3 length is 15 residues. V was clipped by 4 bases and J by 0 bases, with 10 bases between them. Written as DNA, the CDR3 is TGTGCCAGCAGTGCCGAGGGCACCTCCTACAATGAGCAGTTCTTC. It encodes CASSAEGTSYNEQFF.

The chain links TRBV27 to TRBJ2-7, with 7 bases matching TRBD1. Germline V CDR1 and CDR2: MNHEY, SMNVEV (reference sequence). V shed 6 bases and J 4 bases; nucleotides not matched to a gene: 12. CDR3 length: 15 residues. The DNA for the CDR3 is TGTGCCAGCAGCCACCGACAGGGAGCCACTTACGAGCAGTACTTC. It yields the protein CASSHRQGATYEQYF.

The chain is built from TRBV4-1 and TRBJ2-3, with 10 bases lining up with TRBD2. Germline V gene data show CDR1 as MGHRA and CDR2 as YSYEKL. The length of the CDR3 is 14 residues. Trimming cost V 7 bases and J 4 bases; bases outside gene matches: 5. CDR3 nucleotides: TGCGCCAGCACCCCTAGCGGGGGTGCAGATACGCAGTATTTT. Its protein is CASTPSGGADTQYF.

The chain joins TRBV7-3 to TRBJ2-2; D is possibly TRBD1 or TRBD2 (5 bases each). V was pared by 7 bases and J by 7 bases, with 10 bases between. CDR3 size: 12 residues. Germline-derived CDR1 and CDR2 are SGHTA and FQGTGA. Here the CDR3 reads CASTNGGGELFF. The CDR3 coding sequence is TGTGCCAGCACGAATGGGGGCGGGGAGCTGTTTTTT.

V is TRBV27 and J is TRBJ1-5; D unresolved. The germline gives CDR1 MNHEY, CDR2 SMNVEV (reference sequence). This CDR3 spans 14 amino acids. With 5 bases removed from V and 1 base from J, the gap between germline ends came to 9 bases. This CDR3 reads CASSPLRSNQPQHF. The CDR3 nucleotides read TGTGCCAGCAGTCCTCTGAGGAGCAATCAGCCCCAGCATTTT.

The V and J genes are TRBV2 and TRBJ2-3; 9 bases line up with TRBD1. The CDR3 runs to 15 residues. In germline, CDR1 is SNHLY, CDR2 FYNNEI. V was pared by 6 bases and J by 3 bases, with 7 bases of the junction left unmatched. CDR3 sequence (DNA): TGTGCCAGCAGCGAAATTGGGACAGGGACAGATACGCAGTATTTT. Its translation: CASSEIGTGTDTQYF. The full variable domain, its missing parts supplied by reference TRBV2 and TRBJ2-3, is EPEVTQTPSHQVTQMGQEVILRCVPISNHLYFYWYRQILGQKVEFLVSFYNNEISEKSEIFDDQFSVERPDGSNFTLKIRSTKLEDSAMYFCASSEIGTGTDTQYFGPGTRLTVL.

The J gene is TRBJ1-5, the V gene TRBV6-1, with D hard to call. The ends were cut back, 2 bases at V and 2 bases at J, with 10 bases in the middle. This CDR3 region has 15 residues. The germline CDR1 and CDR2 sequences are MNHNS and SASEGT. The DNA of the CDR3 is TGTGCCAGCAGTGAACCGATATGGGGCAATCAGCCCCAGCATTTT. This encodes CASSEPIWGNQPQHF.

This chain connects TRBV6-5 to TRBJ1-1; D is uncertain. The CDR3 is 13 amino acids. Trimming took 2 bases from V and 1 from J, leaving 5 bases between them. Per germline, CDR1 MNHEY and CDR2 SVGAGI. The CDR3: CASSYRPNTEAFF. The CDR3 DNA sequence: TGTGCCAGCAGTTACAGGCCGAACACTGAAGCTTTCTTT.

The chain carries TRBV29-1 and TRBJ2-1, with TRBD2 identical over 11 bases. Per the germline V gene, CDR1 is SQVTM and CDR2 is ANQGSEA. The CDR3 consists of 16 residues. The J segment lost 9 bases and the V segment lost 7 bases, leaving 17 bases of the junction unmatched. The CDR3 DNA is TGCAGCGGATCTGCTATGGCTAGCGGGAGGTTTGGTGAGCAGTTCTTC. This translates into CSGSAMASGRFGEQFF.

The CDR3 nucleotides are TGTGCCAGCAGCTTATGGTTAGTGGAGGGGGAAATATACAATGAGCAGTTCTTC. It translates to CASSLWLVEGEIYNEQFF. The chain is built from TRBV11-2 and TRBJ2-1, with D perhaps assigned TRBD1 or TRBD2 (6 bases each). Trimming removed 2 bases from V and 4 bases from J, with 21 bases in between. CDR1 and CDR2 (germline): SGHAT, FQNNGV. The CDR3 has 18 amino acids.

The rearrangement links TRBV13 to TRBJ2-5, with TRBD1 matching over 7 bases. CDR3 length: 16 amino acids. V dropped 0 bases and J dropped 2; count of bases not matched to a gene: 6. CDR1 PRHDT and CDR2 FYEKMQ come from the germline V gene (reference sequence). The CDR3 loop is CASSLGGTEDQETQYF. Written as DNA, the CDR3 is TGTGCCAGCAGCTTAGGGGGGACAGAGGATCAAGAGACCCAGTACTTC.

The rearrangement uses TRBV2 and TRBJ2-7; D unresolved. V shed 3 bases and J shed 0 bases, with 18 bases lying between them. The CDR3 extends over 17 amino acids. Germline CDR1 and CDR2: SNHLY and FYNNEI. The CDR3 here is CASSDPPEMHHSYEQYF. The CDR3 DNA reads TGTGCCAGCAGTGACCCTCCTGAAATGCATCACTCCTACGAGCAGTACTTC.

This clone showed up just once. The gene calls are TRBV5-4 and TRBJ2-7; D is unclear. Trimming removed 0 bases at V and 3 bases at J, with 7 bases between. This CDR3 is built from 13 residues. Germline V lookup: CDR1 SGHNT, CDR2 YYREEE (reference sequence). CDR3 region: CASSLDSVYEQYF. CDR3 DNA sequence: TGTGCCAGCAGCTTGGATTCTGTCTACGAGCAGTACTTC.